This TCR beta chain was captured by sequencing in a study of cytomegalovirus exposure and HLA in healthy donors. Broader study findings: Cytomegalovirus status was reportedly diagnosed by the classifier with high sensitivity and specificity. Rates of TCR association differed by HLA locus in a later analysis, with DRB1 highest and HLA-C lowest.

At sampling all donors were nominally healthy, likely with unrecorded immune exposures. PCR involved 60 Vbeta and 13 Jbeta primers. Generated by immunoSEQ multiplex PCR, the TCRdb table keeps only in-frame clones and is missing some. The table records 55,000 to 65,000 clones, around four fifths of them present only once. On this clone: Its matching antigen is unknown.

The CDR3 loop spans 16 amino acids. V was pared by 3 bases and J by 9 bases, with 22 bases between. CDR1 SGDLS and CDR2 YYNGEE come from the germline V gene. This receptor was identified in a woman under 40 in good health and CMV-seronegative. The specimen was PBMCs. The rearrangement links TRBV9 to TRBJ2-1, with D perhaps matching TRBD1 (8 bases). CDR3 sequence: CASSAWGQVGGGEQFF. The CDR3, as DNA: TGTGCCAGCAGCGCCTGGGGACAGGTAGGCGGGGGTGAGCAGTTCTTC.